The entry below describes one T cell receptor beta chain. Germline assignment: CDR1 MNHEY and CDR2 SMNVEV (reference sequence). CDR3 length: 14 residues. J was trimmed by 5 bases and V by 5 bases; bases with no gene match: 6. The sample is drawn from a study of radiotherapy plus CTLA-4 blockade in lung cancer. Treatment of patients with chemo-refractory metastatic non-small-cell lung cancer consisted of focal radiation plus CTLA-4 blockade with ipilimumab. Produced via immunoSEQ multiplex PCR; TCRdb's table is partial and in-frame only. The table lists 50,000 or so clones, around 77% of them singletons.

The sequenced sample was peripheral blood, obtained from a patient treated with radiotherapy plus ipilimumab. This receptor was obtained from a human donor with non-small cell lung cancer who had stable disease on radiotherapy plus ipilimumab. The chain links TRBV27 to TRBJ2-3; TRBD2 agrees at 8 bases. The CDR3 protein is CASSPYRGGDTQYF. CDR3 DNA sequence: TGTGCCAGCAGTCCCTACCGGGGGGGAGATACGCAGTATTTT.